This TCR beta chain was identified during a study of T cell responses to AZD1222 COVID-19 vaccine. The assay was immunoSEQ multiplex PCR, and TCRdb's table has in-frame clones only and misses some. The table records over 110,000 clones, around 90% of them present only once. CDR1 and CDR2 from the germline V gene are SEHNR and FQNEAQ (reference sequence). CDR3 length equals 12 residues. V was shortened by 2 bases and J by 6 bases, with 5 bases between the two germline ends. The sequencing here drew on peripheral blood, taken on day 0 of AZD1222 vaccination. The rearrangement uses TRBV7-9 and TRBJ1-3, with D hard to call. The TCR originated in an adult in good health. The CDR3 DNA reads as TGTGCCAGCAGCTTACCTGTAAACACCATATATTTT. The encoded protein is CASSLPVNTIYF.